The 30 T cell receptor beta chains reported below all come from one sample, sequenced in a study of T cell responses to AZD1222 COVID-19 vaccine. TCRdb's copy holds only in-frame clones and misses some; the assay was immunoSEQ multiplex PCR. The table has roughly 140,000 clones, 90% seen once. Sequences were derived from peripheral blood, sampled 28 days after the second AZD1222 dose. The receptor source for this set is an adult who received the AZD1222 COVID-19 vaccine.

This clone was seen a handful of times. The CDR3 here is CASSLEADPFDNSPLHF. For the CDR3, the DNA is TGTGCCAGCAGCTTGGAGGCAGATCCCTTTGATAATTCACCCCTCCACTTT. The chain carries TRBV5-6 and TRBJ1-6; D gene unclear. V dropped 0 bases and J dropped 5 bases, with 15 bases sitting between them. The CDR3 covers 17 residues. The germline V gene encodes CDR1 SGHDT and CDR2 YYEEEE.

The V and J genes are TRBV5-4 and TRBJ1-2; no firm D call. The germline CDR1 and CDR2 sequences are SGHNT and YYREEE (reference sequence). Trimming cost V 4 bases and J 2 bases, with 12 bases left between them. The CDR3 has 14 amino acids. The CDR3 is CASSPTDKNYGYTF. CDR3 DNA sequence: TGTGCCAGCAGCCCAACAGACAAAAACTATGGCTACACCTTC.

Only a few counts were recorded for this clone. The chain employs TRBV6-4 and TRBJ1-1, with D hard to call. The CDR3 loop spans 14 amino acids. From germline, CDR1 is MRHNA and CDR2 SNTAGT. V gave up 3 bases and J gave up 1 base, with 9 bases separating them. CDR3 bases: TGTGCCAGCAGTGAAACTCCTAGGAACACTGAAGCTTTCTTT. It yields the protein CASSETPRNTEAFF.

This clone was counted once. Here the CDR3 reads CASSSGQGGQNQPQHF. The DNA for the CDR3 is TGTGCCAGTAGTTCAGGTCAGGGGGGTCAAAATCAGCCCCAGCATTTT. The rearrangement joins TRBV19 to TRBJ1-5; TRBD1 agrees at 7 bases. From germline, CDR1 is LNHDA and CDR2 SQIVND (reference sequence). The CDR3 covers 16 residues. Trimming removed 5 bases from V and 4 bases from J; junction bases left unmatched: 11.

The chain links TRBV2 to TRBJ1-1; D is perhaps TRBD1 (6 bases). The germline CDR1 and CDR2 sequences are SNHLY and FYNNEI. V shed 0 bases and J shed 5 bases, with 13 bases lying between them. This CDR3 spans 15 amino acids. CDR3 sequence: CASSEAHQGNTEAFF. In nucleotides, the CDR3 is TGTGCCAGCAGTGAAGCCCATCAGGGGAATACTGAAGCTTTCTTT.

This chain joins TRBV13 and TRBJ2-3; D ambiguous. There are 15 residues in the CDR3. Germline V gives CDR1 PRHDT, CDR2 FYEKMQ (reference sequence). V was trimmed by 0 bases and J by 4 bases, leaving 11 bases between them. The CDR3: CASSLGIPGSDTQYF. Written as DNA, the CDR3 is TGTGCCAGCAGCTTAGGGATCCCAGGCTCAGATACGCAGTATTTT.

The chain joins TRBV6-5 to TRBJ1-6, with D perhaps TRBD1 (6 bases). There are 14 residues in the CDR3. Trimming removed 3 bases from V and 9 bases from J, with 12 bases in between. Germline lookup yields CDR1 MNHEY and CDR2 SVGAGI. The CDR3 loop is CASSYTGFGSPLHF. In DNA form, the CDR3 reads TGTGCCAGCAGTTATACAGGGTTCGGTTCACCCCTCCACTTT.

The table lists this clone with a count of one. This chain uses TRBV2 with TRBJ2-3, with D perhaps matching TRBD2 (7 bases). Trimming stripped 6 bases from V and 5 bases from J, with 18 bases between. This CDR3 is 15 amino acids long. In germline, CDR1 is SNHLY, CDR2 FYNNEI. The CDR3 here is CASRPGGGYRDTQYF. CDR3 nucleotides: TGTGCCAGCAGGCCGGGGGGCGGGTATAGAGATACGCAGTATTTT.

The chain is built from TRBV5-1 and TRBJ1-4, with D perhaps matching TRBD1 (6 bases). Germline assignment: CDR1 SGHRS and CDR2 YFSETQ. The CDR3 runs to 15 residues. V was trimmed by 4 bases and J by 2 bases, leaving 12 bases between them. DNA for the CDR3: TGCGCCAGCAGCAGAAGGACAGATACTAATGAAAAACTGTTTTTT. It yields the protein CASSRRTDTNEKLFF.

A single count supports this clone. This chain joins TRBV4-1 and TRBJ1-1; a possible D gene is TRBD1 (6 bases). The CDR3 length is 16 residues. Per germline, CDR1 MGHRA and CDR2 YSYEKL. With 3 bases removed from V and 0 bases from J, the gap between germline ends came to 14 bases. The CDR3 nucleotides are TGCGCCAGCAGCCACCTACCGGGACAAATGAACACTGAAGCTTTCTTT. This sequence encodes CASSHLPGQMNTEAFF.

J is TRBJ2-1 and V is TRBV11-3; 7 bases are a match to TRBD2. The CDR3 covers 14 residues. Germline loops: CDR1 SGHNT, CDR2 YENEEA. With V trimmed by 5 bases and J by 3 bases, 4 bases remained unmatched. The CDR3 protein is CASSARGNYNEQFF. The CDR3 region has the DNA TGTGCCAGCAGCGCGCGGGGGAACTACAATGAGCAGTTCTTC.

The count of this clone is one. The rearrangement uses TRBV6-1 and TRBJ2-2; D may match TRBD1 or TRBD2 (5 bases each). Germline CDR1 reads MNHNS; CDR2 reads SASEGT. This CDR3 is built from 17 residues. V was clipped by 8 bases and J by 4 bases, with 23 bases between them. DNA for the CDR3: TGTGCCAGCGGTGGAGATGTGGGGGTTCGGGGCACCGGGGAGCTGTTTTTT. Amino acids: CASGGDVGVRGTGELFF.

CDR3 nucleotides: TGTGCCAGCAGCCAAGCGAGACAGGGAAGGGGCTCCTACGAGCAGTACTTC. Its translation: CASSQARQGRGSYEQYF. V is TRBV3-1 (or the pseudogene TRBV3-2) and J is TRBJ2-7; TRBD1 agrees at 7 bases. The CDR3 consists of 17 residues. From germline, CDR1 is LGHDT and CDR2 YNNKEL (reference sequence). Trimming at V came to 1 base and at J to 0 bases, leaving 9 bases not matched to a gene.

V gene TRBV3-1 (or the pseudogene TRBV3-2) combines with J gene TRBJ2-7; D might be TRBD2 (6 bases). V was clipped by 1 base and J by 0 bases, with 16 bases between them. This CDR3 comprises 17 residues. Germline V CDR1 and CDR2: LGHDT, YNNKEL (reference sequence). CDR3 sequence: CASSQAAPGVSSYEQYF. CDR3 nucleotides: TGTGCCAGCAGCCAAGCGGCGCCGGGGGTGAGCTCCTACGAGCAGTACTTC.

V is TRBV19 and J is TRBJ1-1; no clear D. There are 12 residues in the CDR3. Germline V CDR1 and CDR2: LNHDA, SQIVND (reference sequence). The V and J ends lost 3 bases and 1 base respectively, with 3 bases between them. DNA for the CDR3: TGTGCCAGTAGTATTGGGAACACTGAAGCTTTCTTT. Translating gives CASSIGNTEAFF.

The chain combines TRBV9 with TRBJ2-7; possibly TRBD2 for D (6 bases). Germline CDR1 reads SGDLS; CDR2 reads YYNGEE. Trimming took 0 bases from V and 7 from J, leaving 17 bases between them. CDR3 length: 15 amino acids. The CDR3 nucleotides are TGTGCCAGCAGCGTAGGGAGTTTGGGGGAGGAGGAGCAGTACTTC. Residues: CASSVGSLGEEEQYF.

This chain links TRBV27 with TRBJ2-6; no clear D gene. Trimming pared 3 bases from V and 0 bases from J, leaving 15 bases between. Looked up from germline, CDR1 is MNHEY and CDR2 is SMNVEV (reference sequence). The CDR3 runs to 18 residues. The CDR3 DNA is TGTGCCAGCAGTTTGATCGGGCAGCCCATCTCTGGGGCCAACGTCCTGACTTTC. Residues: CASSLIGQPISGANVLTF.

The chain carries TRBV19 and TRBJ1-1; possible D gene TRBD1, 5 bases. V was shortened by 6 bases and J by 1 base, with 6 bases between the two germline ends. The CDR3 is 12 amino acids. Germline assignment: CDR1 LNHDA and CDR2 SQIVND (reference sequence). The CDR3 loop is CASSGANTEAFF. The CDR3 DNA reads TGTGCCAGTAGCGGGGCGAACACTGAAGCTTTCTTT.

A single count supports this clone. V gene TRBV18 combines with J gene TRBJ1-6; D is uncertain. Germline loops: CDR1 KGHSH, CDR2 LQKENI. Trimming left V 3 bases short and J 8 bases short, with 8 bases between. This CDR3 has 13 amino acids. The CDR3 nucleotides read TGTGCCAGCTCACCCATGGCGGATTCACCCCTCCACTTT. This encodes CASSPMADSPLHF.

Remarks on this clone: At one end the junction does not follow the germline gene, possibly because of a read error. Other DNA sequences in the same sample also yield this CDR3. The CDR3, as DNA: TGTGCCAGCAGTTTGGGGTTCGGGGAGCTGTTTTTT. Its protein product is CASSLGFGELFF. The chain uses TRBV5-6 and TRBJ2-2; D remains unclear. Germline CDR1 SGHDT, CDR2 YYEEEE. This CDR3 region has 12 residues.

CDR3 DNA sequence: TGTGCCAGCAGCTTAGCGCTAAGGGCCTCAAGCTCCTACGAGCAGTACTTC. Protein: CASSLALRASSSYEQYF. The chain couples TRBV7-9 to TRBJ2-7; D is uncertain. CDR1 SEHNR and CDR2 FQNEAQ come from the germline V gene (reference sequence). This CDR3 comprises 17 residues. V was cut by 0 bases and J by 0 bases, with 15 bases left in between. The complete variable domain, with remaining parts taken from reference TRBV7-9 and TRBJ2-7, reads DTGVSQNPRHKITKRGQNVTFRCDPISEHNRLYWYRQTLGQGPEFLTYFQNEAQLEKSRLLSDRFSAERPKGSFSTLEIQRTEQGDSAMYLCASSLALRASSSYEQYFGPGTRLTVT.

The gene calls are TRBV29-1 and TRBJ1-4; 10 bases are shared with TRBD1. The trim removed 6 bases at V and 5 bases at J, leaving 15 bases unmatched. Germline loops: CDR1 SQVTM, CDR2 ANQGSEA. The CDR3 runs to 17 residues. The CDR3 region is CSVRTGTGVPKNEKLFF. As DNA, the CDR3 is TGCAGCGTCAGAACCGGGACAGGGGTTCCGAAGAATGAAAAACTGTTTTTT.

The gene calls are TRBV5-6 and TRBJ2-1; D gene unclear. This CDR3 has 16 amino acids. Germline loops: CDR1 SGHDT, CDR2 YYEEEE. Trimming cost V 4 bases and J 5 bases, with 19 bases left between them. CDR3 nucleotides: TGTGCCAGCAGCGCGGACGCTGGCAGGATCAACAATGAGCAGTTCTTC. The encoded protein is CASSADAGRINNEQFF.

CDR3 sequence (DNA): TGTGCCAGCAGCCCTACCGGGACAGGGCTCTACGAGCAGTACTTC. Its protein product is CASSPTGTGLYEQYF. This sequence joins TRBV7-9 and TRBJ2-7; TRBD1 matches at 9 bases. Per the germline V gene, CDR1 is SEHNR and CDR2 is FQNEAQ (reference sequence). The CDR3 is made up of 15 amino acids. J lost 3 bases, V lost 5 bases, and 8 bases had no gene match.

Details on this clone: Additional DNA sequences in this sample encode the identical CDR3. The CDR3 DNA reads TGCAGCGCCGAGGGCCTCGGGAGTTGGGGCTACGAGCAGTACTTC. Amino acid sequence: CSAEGLGSWGYEQYF. This chain links TRBV29-1 with TRBJ2-7, with D possibly matching TRBD2 (6 bases). Germline V gives CDR1 SQVTM, CDR2 ANQGSEA. The CDR3 is 15 residues long. Trimming took off 7 bases at V and 3 bases at J, with 22 bases between the two ends.

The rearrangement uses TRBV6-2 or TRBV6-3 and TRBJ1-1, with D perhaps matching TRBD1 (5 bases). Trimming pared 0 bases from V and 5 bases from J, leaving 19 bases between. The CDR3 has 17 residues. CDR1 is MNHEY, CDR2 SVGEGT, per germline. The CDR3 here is CASSYSAGQGGRTEAFF. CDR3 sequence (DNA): TGTGCCAGCAGTTACTCAGCCGGCCAGGGTGGACGAACTGAAGCTTTCTTT.

CDR3 sequence: CASSPGGEGGGYTF. For the CDR3, the DNA is TGTGCCAGCAGTCCCGGTGGGGAGGGGGGTGGCTACACCTTC. This rearrangement joins TRBV28 to TRBJ1-2, with D maybe TRBD1 (6 bases). Germline V gives CDR1 MDHEN, CDR2 SYDVKM. The CDR3 has 14 residues. Trimming shortened V by 5 bases and J by 7 bases, and 17 bases separated the two germline ends.

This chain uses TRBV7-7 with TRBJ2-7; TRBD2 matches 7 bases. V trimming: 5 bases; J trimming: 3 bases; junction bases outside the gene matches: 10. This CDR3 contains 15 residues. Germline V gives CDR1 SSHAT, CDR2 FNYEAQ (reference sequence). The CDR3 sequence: CASSPLAGENYEQYF. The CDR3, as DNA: TGTGCCAGCAGCCCCCTGGCGGGGGAGAACTACGAGCAGTACTTC.

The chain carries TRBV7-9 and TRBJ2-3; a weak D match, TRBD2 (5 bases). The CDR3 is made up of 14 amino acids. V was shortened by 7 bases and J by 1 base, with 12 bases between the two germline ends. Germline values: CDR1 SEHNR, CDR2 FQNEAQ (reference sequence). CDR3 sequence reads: CASTTEEGTDTQYF. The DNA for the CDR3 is TGTGCCAGCACCACCGAGGAGGGCACAGATACGCAGTATTTT.

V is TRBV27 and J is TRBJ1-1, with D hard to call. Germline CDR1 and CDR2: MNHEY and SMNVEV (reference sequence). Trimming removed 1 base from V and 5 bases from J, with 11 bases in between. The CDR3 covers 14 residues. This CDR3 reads CASSLWGRDTEAFF. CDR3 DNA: TGTGCCAGCAGTTTATGGGGTAGGGATACTGAAGCTTTCTTT.